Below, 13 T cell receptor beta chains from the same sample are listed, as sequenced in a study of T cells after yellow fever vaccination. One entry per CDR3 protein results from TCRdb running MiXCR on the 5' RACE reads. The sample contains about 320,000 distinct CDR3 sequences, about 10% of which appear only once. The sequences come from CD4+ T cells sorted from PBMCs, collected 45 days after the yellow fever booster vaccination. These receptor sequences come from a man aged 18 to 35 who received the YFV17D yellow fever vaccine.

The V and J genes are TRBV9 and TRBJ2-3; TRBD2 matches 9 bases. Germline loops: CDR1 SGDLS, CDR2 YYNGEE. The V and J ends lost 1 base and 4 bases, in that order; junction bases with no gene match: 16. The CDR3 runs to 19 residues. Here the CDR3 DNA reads TGTGCCAGCAGCGTATCCCCCTCGCCGAGCGGGGGGATGGCAGATACGCAGTATTTT. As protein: CASSVSPSPSGGMADTQYF.

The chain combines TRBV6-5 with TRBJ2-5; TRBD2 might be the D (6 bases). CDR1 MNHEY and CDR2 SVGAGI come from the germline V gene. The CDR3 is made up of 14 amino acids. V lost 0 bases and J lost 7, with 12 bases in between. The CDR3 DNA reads TGTGCCAGCAGTTACTCGGGTAGCGGTCGGACCCAGTACTTC. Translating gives CASSYSGSGRTQYF.

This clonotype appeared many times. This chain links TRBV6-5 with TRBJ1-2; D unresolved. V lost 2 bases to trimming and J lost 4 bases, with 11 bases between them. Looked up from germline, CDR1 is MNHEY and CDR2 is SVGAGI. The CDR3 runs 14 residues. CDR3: CASSYGQVSYGYTF. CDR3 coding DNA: TGTGCCAGCAGTTACGGTCAGGTCTCCTATGGCTACACCTTC.

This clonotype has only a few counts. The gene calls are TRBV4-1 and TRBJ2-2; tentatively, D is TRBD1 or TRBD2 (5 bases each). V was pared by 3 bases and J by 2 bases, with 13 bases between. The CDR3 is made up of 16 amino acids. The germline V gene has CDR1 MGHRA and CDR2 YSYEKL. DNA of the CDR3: TGCGCCAGCAGCCATCCGGGACGGTTAAACACCGGGGAGCTGTTTTTT. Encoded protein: CASSHPGRLNTGELFF.

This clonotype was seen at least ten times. The CDR3 here is CASSPEGLAYETQYF. DNA of the CDR3: TGTGCCAGCAGCCCCGAGGGCCTAGCATATGAGACCCAGTACTTC. This chain joins TRBV7-2 and TRBJ2-5; TRBD2 is a possible D gene (5 bases). This CDR3 is built from 15 residues. V was cut by 5 bases and J by 5 bases, with 18 bases left in between. Per the germline V gene, CDR1 is SGHTA and CDR2 is FQGNSA.

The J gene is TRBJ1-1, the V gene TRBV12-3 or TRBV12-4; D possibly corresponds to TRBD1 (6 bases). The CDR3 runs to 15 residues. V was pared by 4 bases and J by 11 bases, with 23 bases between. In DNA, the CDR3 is TGTGCCAGCAGTTCCGGGACATCCGGATATACTAAGGCTTTCTTT. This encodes CASSSGTSGYTKAFF.

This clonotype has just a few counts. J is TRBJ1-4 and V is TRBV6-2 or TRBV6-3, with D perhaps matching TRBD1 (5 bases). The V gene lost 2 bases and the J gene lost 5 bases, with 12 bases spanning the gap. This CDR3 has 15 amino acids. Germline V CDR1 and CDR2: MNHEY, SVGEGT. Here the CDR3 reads CASSYGQVNNEKLFF. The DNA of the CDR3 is TGTGCCAGCAGTTACGGACAAGTAAACAATGAAAAACTGTTTTTT.

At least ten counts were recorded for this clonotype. The CDR3 DNA follows: TGCAGTGCCCGCCTGCTAGCCGAGACCCAGTACTTC. Encoded protein: CSARLLAETQYF. The rearrangement uses TRBV20-1 and TRBJ2-5; TRBD2 is a possible D gene (5 bases). Deletions cut 6 bases from V and 5 bases from J, with 13 bases between. This CDR3 is built from 12 residues. Germline V lookup: CDR1 DFQATT, CDR2 SNEGSKA (reference sequence).

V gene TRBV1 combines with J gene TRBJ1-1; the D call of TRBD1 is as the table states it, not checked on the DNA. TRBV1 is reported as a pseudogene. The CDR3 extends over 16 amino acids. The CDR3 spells CTSSHAPEGATREAFF. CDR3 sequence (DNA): TGCACCAGCAGCCACGCCCCCGAGGGCGCAACAAGGGAAGCTTTCTTT.

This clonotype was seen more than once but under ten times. The CDR3 loop reads CSAGGGATETQYF. The CDR3 coding sequence is TGCAGTGCCGGCGGGGGGGCGACAGAGACCCAGTACTTC. The chain recombines TRBV20-1 with TRBJ2-5; 9 nucleotides align to TRBD2. The trim removed 6 bases at V and 4 bases at J, leaving 6 bases unmatched. Germline V gene sequence: CDR1 DFQATT, CDR2 SNEGSKA (reference sequence). The CDR3 covers 13 residues.

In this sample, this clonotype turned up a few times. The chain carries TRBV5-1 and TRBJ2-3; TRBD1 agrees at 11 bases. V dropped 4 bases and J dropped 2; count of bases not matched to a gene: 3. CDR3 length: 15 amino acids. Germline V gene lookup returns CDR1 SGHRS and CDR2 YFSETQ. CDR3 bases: TGCGCCAGCAGCGGGGGACAGGGGGACACAGATACGCAGTATTTT. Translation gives CASSGGQGDTDTQYF.

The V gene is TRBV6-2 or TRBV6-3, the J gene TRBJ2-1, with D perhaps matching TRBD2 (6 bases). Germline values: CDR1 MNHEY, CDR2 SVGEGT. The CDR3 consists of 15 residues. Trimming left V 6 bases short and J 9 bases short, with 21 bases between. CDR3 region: CASSQQERPAGEQFF. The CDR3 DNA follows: TGTGCCAGCAGCCAACAGGAACGACCAGCGGGTGAGCAGTTCTTC.

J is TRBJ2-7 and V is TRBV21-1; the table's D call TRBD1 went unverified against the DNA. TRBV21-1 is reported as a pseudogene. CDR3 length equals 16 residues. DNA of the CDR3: TGTGCCAGCAGCAAACAGGGGTCCCGAAGATCCTACGAGCAGTACGTC. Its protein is CASSKQGSRRSYEQYV.